Shown below are 27 T cell receptor beta chains from a single sample sequenced in a study of blood T cells in healthy people across ages. A second PCR, run for about 6 to 11 cycles, used a sample-barcoded 5' primer plus a J-beta primer mix. TCRdb re-called the 5' RACE reads with MiXCR, one entry per CDR3 protein. The data hold about 1.4 million distinct CDR3 sequences, with approximately 59% observed a single time. The material sequenced was blood. These receptors were obtained from a man between 18 and 29 years old in good health.

This chain connects TRBV27 to TRBJ1-2, with D possibly being TRBD1 (6 bases). This CDR3 region has 14 residues. Germline V gene data show CDR1 as MNHEY and CDR2 as SMNVEV (reference sequence). V was clipped by 4 bases and J by 8 bases, with 17 bases between them. The chain's CDR3 is CASSSHREAGGYTF. In nucleotides, the CDR3 is TGTGCCAGCAGTTCGCACAGGGAGGCGGGGGGCTACACCTTC.

This clonotype was observed a handful of times. This rearrangement joins TRBV27 to TRBJ2-7; D unresolved. This CDR3 is built from 13 residues. Looked up from germline, CDR1 is MNHEY and CDR2 is SMNVEV (reference sequence). V was clipped by 8 bases and J by 3 bases, with 14 bases between them. The CDR3 loop is CASAIRRLYEQYF. The CDR3 DNA reads as TGTGCCAGCGCCATAAGACGGCTCTACGAGCAGTACTTC.

In its sample, this clonotype was seen a few times. This chain uses TRBV29-1 with TRBJ2-7; 7 nucleotides line up with TRBD1. Per the germline V gene, CDR1 is SQVTM and CDR2 is ANQGSEA. The CDR3 has 15 amino acids. V dropped 0 bases and J dropped 2; count of bases not matched to a gene: 7. The CDR3 protein is CSVEDRTGHPYEQYF. The CDR3 DNA is TGCAGCGTTGAAGATCGGACAGGCCACCCCTACGAGCAGTACTTC.

Many counts were recorded for this clonotype. This rearrangement joins TRBV4-1 to TRBJ2-5; D remains ambiguous. V was trimmed by 2 bases and J by 3 bases, leaving 7 bases between them. CDR1 and CDR2 from the germline V gene are MGHRA and YSYEKL. The CDR3 spans 13 residues. CDR3 nucleotide sequence: TGCGCCAGCAGCCAATTACGGGAAGAGACCCAGTACTTC. Translation gives CASSQLREETQYF.

V usage is TRBV27 and J usage is TRBJ2-3; weak D call: TRBD1 (6 bases). The V end was cut by 6 bases, the J end by 6 bases, with 19 bases between. The CDR3 contains 15 residues. CDR1 and CDR2 from the germline V gene are MNHEY and SMNVEV (reference sequence). In DNA form, the CDR3 reads TGTGCCAGCAGACGCGACCGAGGGACATTCGATACGCAGTATTTT. This translates into CASRRDRGTFDTQYF.

This clonotype came up a few times. This rearrangement joins TRBV12-3 or TRBV12-4 to TRBJ2-7; 11 bases match TRBD2. This CDR3 has 15 residues. The trim removed 6 bases at V and 5 bases at J, leaving 9 bases unmatched. The CDR3 here is CASSYIAGGVDEQYF. CDR3 bases: TGTGCCAGCAGCTATATAGCGGGAGGGGTCGACGAGCAGTACTTC.

The chain employs TRBV5-1 and TRBJ2-1; the D gene is possibly TRBD1 (5 bases). The CDR3 extends over 14 amino acids. Trimming removed 1 base from V and 5 bases from J, with 10 bases in between. Germline V gene sequence: CDR1 SGHRS, CDR2 YFSETQ. The DNA of the CDR3 is TGCGCCAGCAGCTTGTTAGAAGGGGACAATGAGCAGTTCTTC. This encodes CASSLLEGDNEQFF.

This clonotype showed up just a few times. This sequence joins TRBV27 and TRBJ2-1; no reliable D call. There are 15 residues in the CDR3. Trimming cost V 8 bases and J 6 bases, with 20 bases left between them. Looked up from germline, CDR1 is MNHEY and CDR2 is SMNVEV (reference sequence). The CDR3 DNA reads as TGTGCCAGCCAAGGGCTGCCCCAGGCCTCCAATGAGCAGTTCTTC. Protein product: CASQGLPQASNEQFF.

V gene TRBV29-1 combines with J gene TRBJ1-6; tentatively, D is TRBD1 (6 bases). Germline CDR1 and CDR2: SQVTM and ANQGSEA. V shed 7 bases and J shed 7 bases, with 8 bases lying between them. The CDR3 runs 11 residues. The CDR3 nucleotides read TGCAGCGCCCAGGGGAATTCACCCCTCCACTTT. Protein sequence: CSAQGNSPLHF.

The rearrangement joins TRBV4-1 to TRBJ2-2, with 7 positions matching TRBD2. The length of the CDR3 is 16 residues. From germline, CDR1 is MGHRA and CDR2 YSYEKL. V was clipped by 4 bases and J by 1 base; unmatched bases: 6. The chain's CDR3 is CASSPKGGGNTGELFF. CDR3 DNA: TGCGCCAGCAGCCCAAAAGGCGGGGGGAACACCGGGGAGCTGTTTTTT.

A few counts support this clonotype. The V gene is TRBV3-1, the J gene TRBJ2-6; D may correspond to TRBD1 or TRBD2 (6 bases each). V was pared by 4 bases and J by 0 bases, with 7 bases between. Germline CDR1 reads LGHDT; CDR2 reads YNNKEL (reference sequence). The CDR3 extends over 15 amino acids. The CDR3 region is CASSRGASGANVLTF. Here the CDR3 DNA reads TGTGCCAGCAGCCGGGGGGCCTCTGGGGCCAACGTCCTGACTTTC.

This rearrangement joins TRBV9 to TRBJ1-2; 12 nucleotides line up with TRBD1. V lost 4 bases to trimming and J lost 3 bases; unmatched junction nucleotides: 10. CDR1 SGDLS and CDR2 YYNGEE come from the germline V gene. The CDR3 loop spans 17 amino acids. The CDR3 DNA reads as TGTGCCAGCAGCCCATCGACCGGGACAGGGGGCGACTATGGCTACACCTTC. Translated, it gives CASSPSTGTGGDYGYTF.

This clonotype has more than one count but fewer than ten. The CDR3 here is CASSPGTGNPYEQYF. The CDR3, as DNA: TGCGCCAGCAGCCCAGGGACAGGTAATCCGTACGAGCAGTACTTC. This rearrangement joins TRBV4-3 to TRBJ2-7; 8 positions match TRBD1. Losses at the gene ends were 4 bases for V and 4 bases for J; bases not matched to a gene: 9. This CDR3 is built from 15 residues. Germline V CDR1 and CDR2: LGHNA, YSLEER.

The J gene is TRBJ1-2, the V gene TRBV7-2; 9 nucleotides align to TRBD1. The V gene's germline CDR1 is SGHTA and CDR2 FQGNSA. The CDR3 is made up of 15 amino acids. J was trimmed by 4 bases and V by 5 bases; bases with no gene match: 8. The CDR3 sequence: CASSTGQGGVYGYTF. The CDR3 DNA reads TGTGCCAGCAGCACGGGACAGGGAGGCGTCTATGGCTACACCTTC.

The chain has TRBV6-1 and TRBJ2-5; a weak D match, TRBD1 (5 bases). The J call could be wrong; TRBJ2-7 is a better fit for the DNA end. CDR1 and CDR2 (germline): MNHNS, SASEGT. The CDR3 has 15 residues. DNA for the CDR3: TGTGCCAGCAGTGAAGCCCAGGGTGGGATCTACGAGCAGTACTTC. It yields the protein CASSEAQGGIYEQYF.

This clonotype was counted a few times. The gene calls are TRBV5-5 and TRBJ2-7; 7 bases agree with TRBD1. Trimming at V came to 0 bases and at J to 3 bases, leaving 15 bases not matched to a gene. This CDR3 contains 18 residues. The germline V gene has CDR1 SGHKS and CDR2 YYEKEE (reference sequence). CDR3 nucleotides: TGTGCCAGCAGCTTGGAGCCCCTGACAGGGCGAAGGAGCTACGAGCAGTACTTC. Its translation: CASSLEPLTGRRSYEQYF.

Remarks on this clonotype: The germline gene is not matched at one end of the junction; a read error may be the cause. This chain links TRBV20-1 with TRBJ1-1, with D uncertain. Germline assignment: CDR1 DFQATT and CDR2 SNEGSKA (reference sequence). The CDR3 extends over 13 amino acids. The CDR3 sequence: CSARGTTETAAFF. The CDR3, as DNA: TGCAGTGCTAGAGGAACGACTGAGACTGCAGCTTTCTTT.

A single count supports this clonotype. The rearrangement links TRBV7-2 to TRBJ2-7; 12 nucleotides line up with TRBD2. The ends lost 3 bases at V and 0 bases at J; junction bases unmatched: 6. CDR1 SGHTA and CDR2 FQGNSA come from the germline V gene. CDR3 length: 17 residues. The CDR3 nucleotides are TGTGCCAGCAGCTTCACCCGACTAGCGGGGGTCTCCTACGAGCAGTACTTC. This sequence encodes CASSFTRLAGVSYEQYF.

This chain uses TRBV19 with TRBJ1-5; D unclear. Trimming shortened V by 7 bases and J by 6 bases, and 16 bases separated the two germline ends. CDR3 length: 14 residues. Germline assignment: CDR1 LNHDA and CDR2 SQIVND (reference sequence). The DNA of the CDR3 is TGTGCCAGTACCCCTCTCGGGGTAGGTCAGCCCCAGCATTTT. It is translated as CASTPLGVGQPQHF.

The chain has TRBV20-1 and TRBJ2-1, with 10 bases fitting TRBD2. Matching the DNA end better, TRBJ2-7 makes the J call doubtful. Germline loops: CDR1 DFQATT, CDR2 SNEGSKA (reference sequence). The CDR3 contains 18 residues. CDR3 nucleotide sequence: TGCAGTGCTAGAGATCTCAGCGGGAGGGTCCCCTCCTACAATGAGCAGTACTTC. This gives the protein CSARDLSGRVPSYNEQYF.

This clonotype was found a few times. The chain employs TRBV12-3 or TRBV12-4 and TRBJ2-3, with D possibly called TRBD1 or TRBD2 (6 bases each). The CDR3 is made up of 15 amino acids. Trimming cost V 6 bases and J 7 bases, with 20 bases left between them. The CDR3, as DNA: TGTGCCAGCAGCCCAGAGACAGGCGGGGCGAATACGCAGTATTTT. This encodes CASSPETGGANTQYF.

The chain links TRBV4-3 to TRBJ2-6; no reliable D call. Germline-derived CDR1 and CDR2 are LGHNA and YSLEER. The CDR3 loop spans 15 amino acids. The V and J ends lost 4 bases and 2 bases respectively, with 9 bases between them. The CDR3 bases are TGCGCCAGCAGCCCGAGATATGCTGGGGCCAACGTCCTGACTTTC. Its translation: CASSPRYAGANVLTF.

This chain uses TRBV29-1 with TRBJ2-3; D ambiguous. The CDR3 totals 12 residues. V was shortened by 3 bases and J by 5 bases, with 9 bases between the two germline ends. Per the germline V gene, CDR1 is SQVTM and CDR2 is ANQGSEA. The CDR3 reads CSVDRNGDTQYF. As DNA, the CDR3 is TGCAGCGTTGACAGGAATGGAGATACGCAGTATTTT.

The sample holds one count of this clonotype. The chain joins TRBV2 to TRBJ2-5, with 9 bases fitting TRBD1. The end of the DNA fits TRBJ2-7 better, so the J call may be wrong. Germline CDR1 is SNHLY and CDR2 is FYNNEI. The CDR3 is 14 amino acids. The CDR3 reads CASGIRTGVGEQYF. In DNA form, the CDR3 reads TGTGCCTCGGGTATAAGGACAGGGGTAGGCGAGCAGTACTTC.

V is TRBV6-1 and J is TRBJ1-2; D is uncertain. CDR1 is MNHNS, CDR2 SASEGT, per germline. V was shortened by 10 bases and J by 4 bases, with 16 bases between the two germline ends. The CDR3 consists of 13 residues. The CDR3 sequence: CATTTQYSYGYTF. The DNA of the CDR3 is TGTGCCACTACGACACAGTACTCCTATGGCTACACCTTC.

This clonotype turned up a few times. A junction boundary mismatches the germline segment, possibly from a read error. The chain links TRBV5-1 to TRBJ2-5; possible D gene TRBD2, 6 bases. CDR3 length: 14 amino acids. Germline CDR1 is SGHRS and CDR2 is YFSETQ. The CDR3 DNA follows: TGTGCCAGCAGTCTGATTCAGGGAGGAGAGACCCAGTACTTC. Translation gives CASSLIQGGETQYF.

V usage is TRBV5-6 and J usage is TRBJ1-1, with D maybe TRBD1 (5 bases). V was cut by 3 bases and J by 0 bases, with 18 bases left in between. Germline V gives CDR1 SGHDT, CDR2 YYEEEE. This CDR3 has 17 residues. The chain's CDR3 is CASSSAPETGMNTEAFF. The CDR3 bases are TGTGCCAGCAGCTCGGCGCCAGAAACAGGCATGAACACTGAAGCTTTCTTT. The whole variable domain, remainder taken from reference TRBV5-6 and TRBJ1-1, is DAGVTQSPTHLIKTRGQQVTLRCSPKSGHDTVSWYQQALGQGPQFIFQYYEEEERQRGNFPDRFSGHQFPNYSSELNVNALLLGDSALYLCASSSAPETGMNTEAFFGQGTRLTVV.